The text below deals with one T cell receptor (beta chain). Its antigen is unidentified. Lacking the conserved final phenylalanine or tryptophan, this CDR3 likely reflects a read error. The sample is drawn from a study of regulatory T cells in long-lasting Graves disease. Regarding the study as a whole: Persistent disease samples used TRBV28, TRBJ1-2 and TRBJ2-5 preferentially.

Arm-PCR of CDR3 regions and iRepertoire HTBI primers were used to build TCR beta libraries. TCRdb reprocessed the multiplex PCR reads via MiXCR and lists one record per CDR3 protein. The sample holds approximately 350,000 distinct CDR3 sequences, 15% to 20% seen once. Time point indicated: newly diagnosed GD, antithyroid drugs for less than 3 months. PBMC RNA served as the TCR library source. This CDR3 contains 16 residues. Germline-derived CDR1 and CDR2 are SNHLY and FYNNEI. Trimming cost V 6 bases and J 1 base, with 16 bases left between them. This sample was also put to use in a study of T cells in Graves' hyperthyroidism and ophthalmopathy. That source reports: First-round RT-PCR of the TCR CDR3 relied on the HTBI primer set.

The receptor was isolated from a woman in her late teens or twenties with Graves disease. This chain links TRBV2 with TRBJ1-3; D gene ambiguous. Sequences were derived from peripheral blood mononuclear cells (PBMCs), sampled at new diagnosis, from a patient treated with antithyroid drugs. The CDR3 bases are TGTGCCAGCAGGAACCCTACGACGAGATCTGGAAACACCATATATCTT. Protein: CASRNPTTRSGNTIYL.